This T cell receptor beta chain was documented in a study of Ad26.COV2.S vaccination and SARS-CoV-2 variants. Study at large: Intramuscularly, Ad26.COV2.S was given either once or twice, 56 days apart.

Method: immunoSEQ multiplex PCR; TCRdb's copy keeps in-frame clones and lacks some. The table lists over 300,000 clones, about 83% of them singletons. This clone was picked up a small number of times. The antigen remains undetermined. Regarding the study as a whole: An underestimation of total T cell responses may have resulted from the TCR breadth and depth analyses. Breadth of non-spike TCRs did not differ between vaccinees and placebo recipients.

This sample's treatment: 15 to 20 received Ad26.COV2.S at low or high dose, single or two shots; about 5 received placebo; per-sample allocation not given. Each sample was drawn 63 days after the first injection (of vaccine or placebo). Vaccine was an Ad26 vector expressing Wuhan-strain SARS-CoV-2 spike. The trim removed 5 bases at V and 8 bases at J, leaving 5 bases unmatched. This CDR3 is 12 amino acids long. Per germline, CDR1 MNHEY and CDR2 SVGEGT. The rearrangement links TRBV6-2 or TRBV6-3 to TRBJ2-7; 8 nucleotides agree with TRBD1. The sample consisted of peripheral blood, taken in a trial of Ad26.COV2.S vaccine versus placebo. This TCR was sampled from a person between 18 and 65 years old who received the Ad26.COV2.S COVID-19 vaccine or a placebo. The CDR3 sequence is CASSQQGVKQYF. CDR3 nucleotide sequence: TGTGCCAGCAGTCAACAGGGGGTAAAGCAGTACTTC.